This is a list of T cell receptor beta chains from one sample in a study of blood T cell repertoires in COVID-19. Generated by immunoSEQ multiplex PCR, the TCRdb table keeps only in-frame clones and is missing some. The sample contains more than 150,000 clones, less than 95% of which appear only once. Material: peripheral blood. The receptor source for this set is a man aged 25-45 years with COVID-19, enrolled during active disease. Each CDR3 is given with its conserved first and last residue. The D gene is left open where the match is weak. The listing skips clone size in some rows; elsewhere it reads once, few, many or a size class.

j_call | d_call | v_call | clone_size | cdr3_aa | cdr3_nt
TRBJ2-1 | . | TRBV13 | . | CASSFPGLTPHFYNEQFF | TGTGCCAGCAGCTTCCCGGGACTCACCCCACATTTTTACAATGAGCAGTTCTTC
TRBJ2-3 | . | TRBV27 | . | CASGYRSADTQYF | TGTGCCAGCGGGTACAGGTCCGCAGATACGCAGTATTTT
TRBJ1-1 | . | TRBV2 | . | CASIQGLNTEAFF | TGTGCCAGCATCCAGGGGTTGAACACTGAAGCTTTCTTT
TRBJ1-1 | . | TRBV13 | . | CASSGRLAGAEAFF | TGTGCCAGCAGCGGCAGACTAGCTGGGGCTGAAGCTTTCTTT
TRBJ2-3 | TRBD1 | TRBV7-3 | . | CASSLTGTGPTDTQYF | TGTGCCAGCAGCTTGACCGGGACAGGGCCCACAGATACGCAGTATTTT
TRBJ1-2 | . | TRBV21-1 | . | CASSRERDSNYGYTF | TGTGCCAGCAGCAGAGAGAGGGACAGTAACTATGGCTACACCTTC
TRBJ1-3 | . | TRBV7-9 | . | CASSLQGNSGNTIYF | TGTGCCAGCAGCTTACAGGGAAACTCTGGAAACACCATATATTTT
TRBJ1-6 | . | TRBV3-1/TRBV3-2 | few | CASSRTGARGEGPLHF | TGTGCCAGCAGCCGCACCGGGGCCAGGGGTGAGGGGCCCCTCCACTTT
TRBJ1-5 | . | TRBV30 | . | CAWQPGGNQPQHF | TGTGCCTGGCAACCGGGGGGCAATCAGCCCCAGCATTTT
TRBJ1-2 | . | TRBV2 | . | CASSVRSESLYGYTF | TGTGCCAGCAGTGTCAGGTCAGAGTCCCTCTATGGCTACACCTTC
TRBJ1-1 | TRBD1 | TRBV14 | . | CASSQGTGATEAFF | TGTGCCAGCAGCCAAGGGACAGGGGCCACTGAAGCTTTCTTT
TRBJ1-5 | . | TRBV19 | few | CASSSRGWPQHF | TGTGCCAGTAGTAGCAGGGGTTGGCCCCAGCATTTT
TRBJ1-1 | TRBD1 | TRBV7-9 | . | CASSEPHRGQGGDEAFF | TGTGCCAGCAGCGAACCCCACCGGGGACAGGGCGGGGATGAAGCTTTCTTT
TRBJ1-6 | TRBD1 | TRBV6-5 | . | CASRGQGSKALHF | TGTGCCAGCAGGGGACAGGGGTCAAAGGCCCTCCACTTT
TRBJ2-7 | TRBD2 | TRBV12-3/TRBV12-4 | . | CASSQAGAYEQYF | TGTGCCAGCAGTCAAGCGGGGGCCTACGAGCAGTACTTC
TRBJ2-5 | TRBD1 | TRBV15 | once | CATSDWDRKREETQYF | TGTGCCACCAGCGATTGGGACAGGAAGAGGGAAGAGACCCAGTACTTC
TRBJ1-2 | . | TRBV5-6 | . | CASSPGHIPNYGYTF | TGTGCCAGCAGCCCAGGACACATCCCTAACTATGGCTACACCTTC
TRBJ2-3 | . | TRBV5-1 | . | CASTKQGGTQYF | TGCGCCAGCACCAAACAGGGCGGTACGCAGTATTTT
TRBJ1-5 | . | TRBV5-1 | . | CASSLFRDTVYSNQPQHF | TGCGCCAGCAGCTTGTTCCGGGACACGGTATATAGCAATCAGCCCCAGCATTTT
TRBJ2-7 | TRBD2 | TRBV7-6 | . | CASSLALGTTYEQYF | TGTGCCAGCAGCTTAGCGTTAGGGACTACCTACGAGCAGTACTTC
TRBJ1-3 | TRBD1 | TRBV19 | . | CASTQGSSGNTIYF | TGTGCCAGCACACAGGGGAGCTCTGGAAACACCATATATTTT
TRBJ2-1 | TRBD2 | TRBV7-3 | . | CASSLGGRGGRLEQFF | TGTGCCAGCAGCTTAGGAGGGCGGGGGGGCCGTCTTGAGCAGTTCTTC
TRBJ2-2 | . | TRBV30 | . | CAWGANFGELFF | TGTGCCTGGGGAGCAAATTTCGGGGAGCTGTTTTTT
TRBJ2-5 | . | TRBV6-6 | once | CASRDTVGGPYNIEYF | TGTGCCAGCAGGGACACCGTCGGGGGGCCTTATAATATAGAGTACTTC
TRBJ2-5 | TRBD1 | TRBV19 | . | CASSLHRDRGSGETQYF | TGTGCCAGTAGTTTACACCGGGACAGGGGTTCGGGAGAGACCCAGTACTTC
TRBJ1-5 | . | TRBV12-3/TRBV12-4 | . | CASSFLAVQPQHF | TGTGCCAGCAGTTTTTTAGCAGTTCAGCCCCAGCATTTT
TRBJ1-1 | . | TRBV6-5 | . | CASSTNRGNTEAFF | TGTGCCAGCAGCACGAACCGGGGGAACACTGAAGCTTTCTTT
TRBJ1-3 | TRBD1 | TRBV6-6 | once | CASSGRPQGAGNTIYF | TGTGCCAGCAGTGGTAGACCCCAGGGGGCTGGAAACACCATATATTTT
TRBJ2-4 | TRBD1 | TRBV27 | . | CASRLLQGALDIQYF | TGTGCCAGCAGACTTCTACAGGGGGCTCTGGACATTCAGTACTTC
TRBJ1-1 | . | TRBV5-1 | . | CASSPAGFATEAFF | TGCGCCAGCAGTCCAGCAGGGTTCGCCACTGAAGCTTTCTTT
TRBJ1-1 | . | TRBV28 | once | CASSLDGGGRTEAFF | TGTGCCAGCAGTTTAGATGGGGGGGGAAGGACTGAAGCTTTCTTT
TRBJ2-1 | TRBD2 | TRBV13 | . | CASSLGSGGAVVGQFF | TGTGCCAGCAGCTTAGGCAGCGGGGGGGCCGTTGTCGGGCAGTTCTTC
TRBJ1-5 | . | TRBV6-6 | . | CASSPHPTGASNQPQHF | TGTGCCAGCAGTCCACACCCGACAGGAGCGAGCAATCAGCCCCAGCATTTT
TRBJ1-4 | . | TRBV29-1 | . | CSASRGTNEKLFF | TGCAGCGCCTCGAGGGGGACTAATGAAAAACTGTTTTTT
TRBJ2-2 | TRBD2 | TRBV27 | . | CASSSTALAGGRGGELFF | TGTGCCAGCAGTTCTACCGCACTAGCGGGGGGGCGGGGCGGGGAGCTGTTTTTT
TRBJ2-5 | TRBD2 | TRBV5-1 | once | CASTGRGGAAETQYF | TGCGCCAGCACCGGGCGCGGGGGGGCCGCAGAGACCCAGTACTTC
TRBJ2-3 | TRBD2 | TRBV3-1/TRBV3-2 | once | CASSRRTSGGTDTQYF | TGTGCCAGCAGCCGCCGGACTAGCGGGGGGACAGATACGCAGTATTTT
TRBJ1-2 | TRBD1 | TRBV9 | . | CASSVNRGDGYTF | TGTGCCAGCAGCGTAAACAGGGGTGATGGCTACACCTTC
TRBJ1-2 | . | TRBV2 | few | CASSEVSQGSIGYTF | TGTGCCAGCAGTGAAGTGAGTCAGGGTTCAATTGGCTACACCTTC
TRBJ2-7 | TRBD1 | TRBV18 | . | CASSPPGTGPNEQYF | TGTGCCAGCTCCCCACCCGGGACAGGGCCCAACGAGCAGTACTTC
TRBJ2-3 | TRBD1 | TRBV6-5 | once | CASRGWTGGWDTQYF | TGTGCCAGCAGGGGGTGGACAGGGGGCTGGGATACGCAGTATTTT
TRBJ1-2 | . | TRBV12-5 | . | CASGPAGAGYGYTF | TGTGCTAGTGGTCCAGCAGGGGCGGGCTATGGCTACACCTTC
TRBJ1-6 | TRBD1 | TRBV6-5 | . | CASQQGRLSSPLHF | TGTGCCAGTCAACAGGGGCGACTCAGTTCACCCCTCCACTTT
TRBJ1-6 | TRBD1 | TRBV19 | . | CASSIPTGASNSPLHF | TGTGCCAGTAGTATTCCGACAGGGGCAAGTAATTCACCCCTCCACTTT
TRBJ1-6 | . | TRBV27 | . | CASSLSSSSSYNSPLHF | TGTGCCAGCAGTTTATCGTCCTCTTCCTCCTATAATTCACCCCTCCACTTT